This T cell receptor beta chain stems from a study of T cells in Graves' hyperthyroidism and ophthalmopathy. General study points: Most clonotypes that expanded in the thyroid above 0.001 also showed up in blood.

The CDR3 runs 13 residues. Germline V gene lookup returns CDR1 SGHDT and CDR2 YYEEEE. Trimming shortened V by 0 bases and J by 7 bases, and 8 bases separated the two germline ends. Recently diagnosed hyperthyroidism of less than 2 months' duration affected patients aged 18 to 65. Lactation, pregnancy, other autoimmune disease or uncontrolled infection led to exclusion of patients. PBMCs were sourced from approximately 9.3 ml fresh peripheral blood. RNA transcripts were the template for amplifying TCR beta CDR3 regions. First-round RT-PCR targeting the TCR CDR3 was performed with the HTBI primer set. TCRdb reprocessed the multiplex PCR reads with MiXCR, giving one entry per CDR3 protein. This table holds about 620,000 distinct CDR3 sequences, under 20% found once. This clonotype showed up many times. Antigen specificity is unknown.

The material sequenced was blood. V usage is TRBV5-6 and J usage is TRBJ2-1, with D unresolved. The receptor was derived from a woman in her twenties or thirties with Graves' hyperthyroidism. The chain's CDR3 is CASSLALENEQFF. CDR3 coding DNA: TGTGCCAGCAGCTTGGCTCTAGAGAATGAGCAGTTCTTC.